This entry lists 16 T cell receptor beta chains sequenced from one sample in a study of blood T cell repertoires in COVID-19. Sequencing was performed with immunoSEQ multiplex PCR; in TCRdb, only in-frame clones are kept and a portion is missing. The sample lists some 160,000 clones, over 80% occurring once. Sequencing input: peripheral blood. These receptors originate from a woman over 75 with COVID-19, enrolled during active disease.

A remark on this clone: Other DNA sequences in the sample encode the same CDR3. V usage is TRBV7-9 and J usage is TRBJ1-3, with D uncertain. Germline V CDR1 and CDR2: SEHNR, FQNEAQ (reference sequence). There are 13 residues in the CDR3. The ends were cut back, 1 base at V and 3 bases at J, with 4 bases in the middle. The CDR3 here is CASSLGVGNTIYF. The CDR3, as DNA: TGTGCCAGCAGCTTAGGAGTTGGAAACACCATATATTTT.

The chain uses TRBV5-1 and TRBJ1-4; 7 bases are a match to TRBD1. The junction had 4 bases not matched to a gene; V was cut back by 3 bases and J by 5 bases. Germline values: CDR1 SGHRS, CDR2 YFSETQ. This CDR3 is 14 amino acids long. CDR3 nucleotides: TGCGCCAGCAGCTCGGGACAGAGAAATGAAAAACTGTTTTTT. It encodes CASSSGQRNEKLFF.

The V and J genes are TRBV25-1 and TRBJ2-5; TRBD2 is a possible D gene (5 bases). The germline CDR1 and CDR2 sequences are MGHDK and SYGVNS. V was cut by 3 bases and J by 4 bases, with 12 bases left in between. The CDR3 spans 14 residues. This CDR3 reads CASSEAGRGETQYF. The DNA for the CDR3 is TGTGCCAGCAGTGAGGCGGGCCGAGGAGAGACCCAGTACTTC.

The chain recombines TRBV5-5 with TRBJ1-6; D is unclear. The CDR3 sequence is 14 residues long. V lost 2 bases to trimming and J lost 9 bases, with 12 bases between them. Germline V gene lookup returns CDR1 SGHKS and CDR2 YYEKEE (reference sequence). CDR3 loop: CASSFGEQLSPLHF. The DNA for the CDR3 is TGTGCCAGCAGCTTTGGCGAACAGCTTTCACCCCTCCACTTT.

The rearrangement joins TRBV15 to TRBJ1-4, with D tentatively TRBD1 (5 bases). Germline V gene data show CDR1 as LNHNV and CDR2 as YYDKDF (reference sequence). The CDR3 sequence is 14 residues long. The V end lost 0 bases, the J end lost 6 bases, and 8 bases lay between the germline ends. As DNA, the CDR3 is TGTGCCACCAGCAGAGAGTGGGGCTATGAAAAACTGTTTTTT. It translates to CATSREWGYEKLFF.

The rearrangement uses TRBV6-1 and TRBJ1-2; D unclear. The V and J ends lost 2 bases and 6 bases respectively, with 7 bases between them. The germline gives CDR1 MNHNS, CDR2 SASEGT. This CDR3 has 12 residues. The CDR3 protein is CASSESVDGYTF. As DNA, the CDR3 is TGTGCCAGCAGTGAATCGGTCGATGGCTACACCTTC.

The rearrangement joins TRBV18 to TRBJ2-2, with D unresolved. This CDR3 region has 15 residues. Per germline, CDR1 KGHSH and CDR2 LQKENI. Trimming removed 8 bases from V and 0 bases from J, with 13 bases in between. DNA of the CDR3: TGTGCCAGCACAAGACATCCCGCGAACACCGGGGAGCTGTTTTTT. Translating gives CASTRHPANTGELFF.

V and J are TRBV18 and TRBJ2-4, with TRBD2 as a possible D gene (6 bases). The CDR3 extends over 16 amino acids. Germline CDR1 KGHSH, CDR2 LQKENI. V was trimmed by 3 bases and J by 0 bases, leaving 12 bases between them. CDR3 DNA sequence: TGTGCCAGCTCACCGATGCGGGGCCTAGCCAAAAACATTCAGTACTTC. This gives the protein CASSPMRGLAKNIQYF. Using reference TRBV18 and TRBJ2-4 for the parts outside the CDR3, the full variable domain is NAGVMQNPRHLVRRRGQEARLRCSPMKGHSHVYWYRQLPEEGLKFMVYLQKENIIDESGMPKERFSAEFPKEGPSILRIQQVVRGDSAAYFCASSPMRGLAKNIQYFGAGTRLSVL.

CDR3 region: CASRVSPGGSYEQYF. The CDR3 DNA is TGTGCCAGTAGAGTATCGCCAGGGGGCTCCTACGAGCAGTACTTC. The rearrangement uses TRBV19 and TRBJ2-7; 7 bases are a match to TRBD1. V gave up 6 bases and J gave up 0 bases; unmatched junction bases: 8. The CDR3 spans 15 residues. Germline assignment: CDR1 LNHDA and CDR2 SQIVND (reference sequence).

This rearrangement joins TRBV6-6 to TRBJ2-7; perhaps TRBD1 as D (6 bases). This CDR3 has 13 residues. Germline V gives CDR1 MNHNY, CDR2 SVGAGI (reference sequence). The V and J ends lost 4 bases and 6 bases respectively, with 13 bases between them. The CDR3 nucleotides read TGTGCCAGCAGTTCGACCAGGGGTGGCGAGCAGTACTTC. Protein sequence: CASSSTRGGEQYF.

Here the CDR3 reads CATSLTGKEETQYF. Written as DNA, the CDR3 is TGTGCCACCTCACTGACAGGGAAGGAAGAGACCCAGTACTTC. This chain links TRBV3-1 (or the pseudogene TRBV3-2) with TRBJ2-5; TRBD1 agrees at 7 bases. Germline values: CDR1 LGHDT, CDR2 YNNKEL (reference sequence). After removal of 10 bases from V and 3 bases from J, the junction contained 11 bases not matched to a gene. The CDR3 extends over 14 amino acids.

The chain employs TRBV23-1 and TRBJ2-7; 9 nucleotides agree with TRBD2. TRBV23-1 is identified as an open reading frame with a role that is uncertain. The CDR3 loop spans 19 amino acids. V shed 3 bases and J 0 bases; nucleotides not matched to a gene: 15. The CDR3 DNA follows: TGCGCCAGCAGTCATAAGTTAAGGTGTAAGCGGGGGGACTCCTACGAGCAGTACTTC. Protein: CASSHKLRCKRGDSYEQYF.

The chain carries TRBV5-1 and TRBJ2-7, with TRBD2 matching over 9 bases. V was clipped by 0 bases and J by 3 bases; unmatched bases: 7. The CDR3 is 16 residues long. The germline V gene has CDR1 SGHRS and CDR2 YFSETQ. The CDR3 protein is CASSLAPSGTNYEQYF. The CDR3 region has the DNA TGCGCCAGCAGCTTGGCGCCTAGCGGGACGAACTACGAGCAGTACTTC.

The J gene is TRBJ2-2, the V gene TRBV6-6, with no clear D. V was shortened by 0 bases and J by 5 bases, with 7 bases between the two germline ends. CDR1 is MNHNY, CDR2 SVGAGI, per germline (reference sequence). The CDR3 is 14 residues long. This CDR3 is CASSYSTSTGELFF. CDR3 nucleotides: TGTGCCAGCAGTTACTCTACCAGTACCGGGGAGCTGTTTTTT.

V usage is TRBV5-3 and J usage is TRBJ2-7, with 12 positions matching TRBD1. TRBV5-3 is assigned to the ORF class and has an uncertain function. The CDR3 has 15 residues. With V trimmed by 4 bases and J by 7 bases, 9 bases remained unmatched. In DNA form, the CDR3 reads TGTGCCAGAAGCGACCCGGGACAGGGGGCTAGGGAGCAGTACTTC. Protein: CARSDPGQGAREQYF.

The chain combines TRBV6-5 with TRBJ1-2; unclear D gene. Germline CDR1 is MNHEY and CDR2 is SVGAGI. V lost 7 bases, J lost 8 bases, and 14 bases lay in between. CDR3 length: 12 amino acids. The CDR3 bases are TGTGCCAGCACTCCGGGTCGGGAAGGCTACACCTTC. Translated, it gives CASTPGREGYTF.